The 15 T cell receptor beta chains below come from one sample, sequenced in a study of cytomegalovirus exposure and HLA in healthy donors. The PCR contained 60 Vbeta and 13 Jbeta primers. This table comes from immunoSEQ multiplex PCR, and its TCRdb copy is limited to in-frame clones, with some not included. The data hold 85,000 to 100,000 clones, with 60% to 85% observed a single time. Sequencing used PBMCs. Receptors originate from a man aged 45-60 years in good health and CMV-seropositive.

The V call is TRBV7-2, the J call TRBJ1-1; 9 bases are a match to TRBD1. This CDR3 is built from 13 residues. The V gene end was trimmed by 5 bases and the J gene end by 10 bases; junction bases not matched to a gene: 8. CDR1 and CDR2 (germline): SGHTA, FQGNSA. The CDR3 bases are TGTGCCAGCAGCGAGGGACAGGGAGGTTCAGCTTTCTTT. As protein: CASSEGQGGSAFF.

Only a few counts were recorded for this clone. Other DNA sequences in the same sample also yield this CDR3. The CDR3 region has the DNA TGTGCCAGCAGCGTAGCAGGGGGTTTGACTGAAGCTTTCTTT. It codes for CASSVAGGLTEAFF. The rearrangement links TRBV9 to TRBJ1-1; 7 positions agree with TRBD1. CDR1 is SGDLS and CDR2 is YYNGEE in the germline V gene. Trimming removed 0 bases from V and 5 bases from J; junction bases left unmatched: 4. This CDR3 is 14 amino acids long.

This clone was seen more than once but under ten times. This chain joins TRBV7-6 and TRBJ2-1; 9 bases are shared with TRBD2. V lost 3 bases, J lost 7 bases, and 7 bases stayed unmatched. The CDR3 contains 15 residues. Germline V CDR1 and CDR2: SGHVS, FNYEAQ. CDR3 nucleotide sequence: TGTGCCAGCAGCTTGGGCGGGGGGGCTTCAAATGAGCAGTTCTTC. Amino acids: CASSLGGGASNEQFF.

J is TRBJ2-1 and V is TRBV4-2, with 7 nucleotides matching TRBD2. The CDR3 length is 15 residues. V lost 0 bases to trimming and J lost 2 bases; unmatched junction nucleotides: 1. Per germline, CDR1 LGHNA and CDR2 YNFKEQ. CDR3 residues: CASSQDRGAYNEQFF. As DNA, the CDR3 is TGTGCCAGCAGCCAAGATCGGGGGGCCTACAATGAGCAGTTCTTC.

The rearrangement joins TRBV5-4 to TRBJ2-2; TRBD1 agrees at 7 bases. The CDR3 consists of 16 residues. Germline CDR1 and CDR2: SGHNT and YYREEE (reference sequence). Trimming at V came to 3 bases and at J to 8 bases, leaving 13 bases not matched to a gene. In nucleotides, the CDR3 is TGTGCCAGCAGCTGGGGGATACAACAGGGGAAAGGGGAGCTGTTTTTT. Translation gives CASSWGIQQGKGELFF.

The V and J genes are TRBV6-5 and TRBJ1-1; the match to TRBD1 covers 7 bases. CDR1 and CDR2 from the germline V gene are MNHEY and SVGAGI. The CDR3 is made up of 13 amino acids. With V trimmed by 6 bases and J by 7 bases, 8 bases remained unmatched. DNA for the CDR3: TGTGCCAGCAGCCGGGGACAGATTGTTGAAGCTTTCTTT. Encoded protein: CASSRGQIVEAFF.

This sequence joins TRBV6-5 and TRBJ1-5; TRBD1 might be the D (5 bases). This CDR3 has 15 amino acids. The germline gives CDR1 MNHEY, CDR2 SVGAGI. V lost 5 bases to trimming and J lost 0 bases, with 11 bases between them. The CDR3 spells CASSPTGDSNQPQHF. The CDR3 DNA follows: TGTGCCAGCAGTCCCACAGGAGATAGCAATCAGCCCCAGCATTTT.

This CDR3 reads CATSAWGGRAFF. CDR3 nucleotide sequence: TGTGCCACCAGCGCCTGGGGGGGTAGGGCTTTCTTT. V is TRBV15 and J is TRBJ1-1; the D gene is possibly TRBD1 (5 bases). The ends were cut back, 5 bases at V and 11 bases at J, with 15 bases in the middle. CDR3 length equals 12 residues. Germline V gene lookup returns CDR1 LNHNV and CDR2 YYDKDF (reference sequence).

This sequence joins TRBV15 and TRBJ1-2; 8 bases fit TRBD1. CDR1 and CDR2 from the germline V gene are LNHNV and YYDKDF (reference sequence). This CDR3 is 17 amino acids long. V dropped 0 bases and J dropped 4; count of bases not matched to a gene: 10. The CDR3 loop is CATSRDPGQGASYGYTF. As DNA, the CDR3 is TGTGCCACCAGCAGAGACCCTGGGCAGGGGGCGAGCTATGGCTACACCTTC.

The chain links TRBV6-1 to TRBJ1-6; a weak D match, TRBD1 (6 bases). Germline V gene data show CDR1 as MNHNS and CDR2 as SASEGT. The CDR3 length is 14 residues. Trimming cost V 7 bases and J 9 bases, with 16 bases left between them. This CDR3 is CASTRGGGGSPLHF. CDR3 in DNA: TGTGCCAGCACTCGAGGGGGGGGTGGTTCACCCCTCCACTTT.

This clone has just a few counts. This chain connects TRBV11-2 to TRBJ1-1, with unresolved D. With 7 bases removed from V and 1 base from J, the gap between germline ends came to 13 bases. This CDR3 spans 14 amino acids. Germline V gene sequence: CDR1 SGHAT, CDR2 FQNNGV. The CDR3 coding sequence is TGTGCCAGCACGGCGGGGTTTGGGAACACTGAAGCTTTCTTT. Encoded protein: CASTAGFGNTEAFF.

The chain carries TRBV18 and TRBJ2-1; maybe TRBD1 (7 bases). The V end was cut by 3 bases, the J end by 7 bases, with 16 bases between. CDR3 length equals 15 residues. Per the germline V gene, CDR1 is KGHSH and CDR2 is LQKENI. This CDR3 is CASSPAGQLGNEQFF. CDR3 nucleotides: TGTGCCAGCTCACCGGCGGGACAGCTCGGAAATGAGCAGTTCTTC.

This clone showed up many times. The V and J genes are TRBV4-1 and TRBJ2-2; weak D call: TRBD1 (5 bases). Trimming left V 0 bases short and J 4 bases short, with 12 bases between. The CDR3 spans 16 residues. Germline V CDR1 and CDR2: MGHRA, YSYEKL. CDR3 sequence: CASSQDNDRITGELFF. CDR3 bases: TGCGCCAGCAGCCAAGATAATGACAGAATCACCGGGGAGCTGTTTTTT.

The chain uses TRBV7-8 and TRBJ2-1; 11 bases map to TRBD2. Germline CDR1 is SGHVS and CDR2 is FQNEAQ. The CDR3 extends over 16 amino acids. The V segment lost 5 bases and the J segment 4 bases; nucleotides outside the gene matches: 7. The CDR3 DNA reads as TGTGCCAGCAGCCCTAGACTAGCGGGGATTTACAATGAGCAGTTCTTC. Protein product: CASSPRLAGIYNEQFF.

The table lists this clone with a few counts. The chain couples TRBV7-2 to TRBJ1-2; no definite D call. With 4 bases removed from V and 10 bases from J, the gap between germline ends came to 25 bases. Germline values: CDR1 SGHTA, CDR2 FQGNSA. CDR3 length equals 16 residues. CDR3: CASSSHDGRPELFYTF. Written as DNA, the CDR3 is TGTGCCAGCAGCTCCCACGATGGCAGGCCCGAGTTATTCTACACCTTC.